The TCR beta chain described here comes from a study of OX40 agonist ivuxolimab in advanced cancers. Germline V gene data show CDR1 as SNHLY and CDR2 as FYNNEI. Losses at the gene ends were 2 bases for V and 8 bases for J; bases not matched to a gene: 9. The CDR3 length is 15 residues. Sequenced by immunoSEQ multiplex PCR; TCRdb stores in-frame clones only, minus some. The table has 55,000 to 65,000 clones, less than 85% seen once. The V and J genes are TRBV2 and TRBJ2-1, with 7 bases identical to TRBD1. This receptor was identified in an adult with an advanced solid tumor such as melanoma, head and neck, liver or kidney cancer. Here the sequenced sample was CD4+ or CD8+ T cells sorted from blood, taken in a trial of the OX40 agonist ivuxolimab. The DNA of the CDR3 is TGTGCCAGCAGTGAAATGACAGGGAAAGAGGATGAGCAGTTCTTC. Protein product: CASSEMTGKEDEQFF.